These 25 T cell receptor beta chains came from one sample sequenced in a study of TIL therapy for anti-PD-1-resistant metastatic lung cancer. The immunoSEQ assay was v3. Clones were sequenced by immunoSEQ multiplex PCR, and TCRdb holds only the in-frame ones, with some missing. The top ten hold about 2.5% of the sample, which has roughly 60,000 clones, around 87% seen once. Time point denoted: pre-treatment sample, taken before nivolumab and TIL therapy. The sequencing here drew on blood, taken at baseline. The origin of the receptors is a person aged 25 to 85 with non-small cell lung cancer.

This chain joins TRBV9 and TRBJ1-2; tentatively, D is TRBD1 (6 bases). CDR1 is SGDLS and CDR2 is YYNGEE in the germline V gene. The CDR3 is 15 amino acids. V dropped 4 bases and J dropped 2 bases, with 15 bases sitting between them. In DNA form, the CDR3 reads TGTGCCAGCAGCTCCTGGTGGGGGGCGAACTATGGCTACACCTTC. Protein: CASSSWWGANYGYTF.

This chain uses TRBV7-2 with TRBJ2-7; D unclear. This CDR3 has 14 residues. Trimming pared 5 bases from V and 0 bases from J, leaving 11 bases between. Germline assignment: CDR1 SGHTA and CDR2 FQGNSA. CDR3 DNA: TGTGCCAGCAGCCCCCCCAGCAGCTCCTACGAGCAGTACTTC. Protein product: CASSPPSSSYEQYF.

V gene TRBV3-1 (or the pseudogene TRBV3-2) combines with J gene TRBJ1-1; 7 bases match TRBD1. The CDR3 has 15 residues. V lost 3 bases, J lost 2 bases, and 6 bases stayed unmatched. CDR1 LGHDT and CDR2 YNNKEL come from the germline V gene (reference sequence). The CDR3 bases are TGTGCCAGCAGCCAGGCGGACAGGCCTAACACTGAAGCTTTCTTT. As protein: CASSQADRPNTEAFF.

This clone has just one count. This sequence joins TRBV5-6 and TRBJ1-1; 9 bases align to TRBD1. J gave up 4 bases and V 4 bases, and 8 bases lay outside the gene matches. Germline V gives CDR1 SGHDT, CDR2 YYEEEE. The CDR3 contains 15 residues. In DNA form, the CDR3 reads TGTGCCAGCAGCGCAGACAGGGGGACGAGCACTGAAGCTTTCTTT. Its translation: CASSADRGTSTEAFF.

The genes are TRBV5-1 and TRBJ1-1, with a weak D call TRBD1 (6 bases). Trimming cost V 0 bases and J 6 bases, with 12 bases left between them. Per the germline V gene, CDR1 is SGHRS and CDR2 is YFSETQ. The CDR3 extends over 14 amino acids. The CDR3 sequence is CASSLVTGFAEAFF. The CDR3 nucleotides read TGCGCCAGCAGCTTGGTTACAGGGTTCGCTGAAGCTTTCTTT.

This sequence joins TRBV6-5 and TRBJ1-2; possible D gene TRBD1, 5 bases. The length of the CDR3 is 14 residues. V gave up 0 bases and J gave up 1 base, with 6 bases separating them. Germline V gene data show CDR1 as MNHEY and CDR2 as SVGAGI. The CDR3 here is CASSYSGGNYGYTF. DNA for the CDR3: TGTGCCAGCAGTTACTCGGGGGGTAACTATGGCTACACCTTC.

The J gene is TRBJ1-2, the V gene TRBV16, with D possibly matching TRBD1 (6 bases). The CDR3 sequence is 14 residues long. V was shortened by 4 bases and J by 8 bases, with 17 bases between the two germline ends. Germline loops: CDR1 KGHSY, CDR2 FQNENV. CDR3: CASSLNRAAPGYTF. In nucleotides, the CDR3 is TGTGCCAGCAGCCTCAACAGGGCGGCGCCCGGCTACACCTTC.

This clone occurred a few times. The chain has TRBV4-1 and TRBJ2-2; 7 positions agree with TRBD1. Germline V gives CDR1 MGHRA, CDR2 YSYEKL. V gave up 3 bases and J gave up 5 bases; unmatched junction bases: 3. This CDR3 spans 14 amino acids. CDR3 nucleotide sequence: TGCGCCAGCAGCCAGACGACAGGGACCGGGGAGCTGTTTTTT. Translating it yields CASSQTTGTGELFF.

This chain connects TRBV30 to TRBJ1-1; D perhaps matches TRBD1 (5 bases). The germline V and J ends were trimmed by 4 bases and 4 bases, with 13 bases remaining between them. The CDR3 runs 13 residues. CDR1 and CDR2 from the germline V gene are GTSNPN and SVGIG (reference sequence). CDR3 loop: CAWTPARVTEAFF. The DNA for the CDR3 is TGTGCCTGGACCCCCGCCAGGGTCACTGAAGCTTTCTTT.

The gene calls are TRBV18 and TRBJ1-4; TRBD1 agrees at 9 bases. The CDR3 is 17 amino acids. CDR1 and CDR2 from the germline V gene are KGHSH and LQKENI. The V segment lost 5 bases and the J segment 6 bases; nucleotides outside the gene matches: 13. CDR3 sequence reads: CASSSLRPGQGDEKLFF. The CDR3, as DNA: TGTGCCAGCTCATCTTTAAGGCCGGGACAGGGCGATGAAAAACTGTTTTTT.

A single count supports this clone. The chain employs TRBV2 and TRBJ1-2; 12 nucleotides match TRBD1. The germline gives CDR1 SNHLY, CDR2 FYNNEI. V was pared by 4 bases and J by 12 bases, with 3 bases of the junction left unmatched. The CDR3 consists of 12 residues. CDR3 sequence: CASSGDRGQDTF. The CDR3 coding sequence is TGTGCCAGCAGTGGGGACAGGGGGCAAGACACCTTC. Full variable domain (rest looked up from reference TRBV2 and TRBJ1-2): EPEVTQTPSHQVTQMGQEVILRCVPISNHLYFYWYRQILGQKVEFLVSFYNNEISEKSEIFDDQFSVERPDGSNFTLKIRSTKLEDSAMYFCASSGDRGQDTFGSGTRLTVV.

The chain couples TRBV9 to TRBJ2-5; D uncertain. V lost 5 bases and J 4 bases, leaving 12 bases between the germline ends. The CDR3 sequence is 13 residues long. Looked up from germline, CDR1 is SGDLS and CDR2 is YYNGEE. The CDR3 region has the DNA TGTGCCAGCAGTGCTAACGTGGGAGAGACCCAGTACTTC. It encodes CASSANVGETQYF.

The chain recombines TRBV5-8 with TRBJ2-5; D uncertain. CDR1 and CDR2 (germline): SGHTS, YDEGEE. V lost 4 bases and J 7 bases, leaving 14 bases between the germline ends. The CDR3 runs to 13 residues. CDR3 bases: TGTGCCAGCAGCCCTCCGGCGCCGGGGACCCAGTACTTC. It encodes CASSPPAPGTQYF.

The CDR3 spells CASSILGDNWGNGYTF. CDR3 in DNA: TGTGCCAGTAGTATCCTTGGCGACAATTGGGGGAATGGCTACACCTTC. The chain carries TRBV19 and TRBJ1-2, with D possibly being TRBD1 (5 bases). Per the germline V gene, CDR1 is LNHDA and CDR2 is SQIVND (reference sequence). The CDR3 spans 16 residues. Trimming left V 3 bases short and J 6 bases short, with 20 bases between.

The rearrangement uses TRBV28 and TRBJ2-7; D gene unclear. The CDR3 covers 13 residues. V was cut by 6 bases and J by 0 bases, with 9 bases left in between. Germline loops: CDR1 MDHEN, CDR2 SYDVKM. As DNA, the CDR3 is TGTGCCAGCAGATCTGATTTCTCCTACGAGCAGTACTTC. Translation: CASRSDFSYEQYF.

The V gene is TRBV7-3, the J gene TRBJ2-2, with 8 bases lining up with TRBD2. Germline CDR1 SGHTA, CDR2 FQGTGA. V lost 1 base and J lost 4; bases outside the gene matches: 11. This CDR3 contains 18 residues. The CDR3 coding sequence is TGTGCCAGCAGCTTAAAGGGGTACTCGGGGGGGCCCACCGGGGAGCTGTTTTTT. It is translated as CASSLKGYSGGPTGELFF.

This clone has a handful of counts. The chain has TRBV6-6 and TRBJ1-6; 9 bases line up with TRBD1. V lost 7 bases to trimming and J lost 7 bases; unmatched junction nucleotides: 5. The CDR3 totals 14 residues. Germline V CDR1 and CDR2: MNHNY, SVGAGI (reference sequence). CDR3 sequence: CASTPGTGNSPLHF. CDR3 DNA: TGTGCCAGCACCCCCGGGACAGGGAATTCACCCCTCCACTTT.

The chain links TRBV12-3 or TRBV12-4 to TRBJ2-1; D remains unclear. With 0 bases removed from V and 8 bases from J, the gap between germline ends came to 8 bases. This CDR3 spans 13 amino acids. The CDR3 DNA sequence: TGTGCCAGCAGTTTAGCGGGATGGGATGAGCAGTTCTTC. This encodes CASSLAGWDEQFF.

The V gene is TRBV2, the J gene TRBJ2-1, with D tentatively TRBD1 (5 bases). In germline, CDR1 is SNHLY, CDR2 FYNNEI. Trimming took off 11 bases at V and 0 bases at J, with 11 bases between the two ends. The CDR3 totals 13 residues. CDR3: CASQGSSYNEQFF. Written as DNA, the CDR3 is TGTGCCTCTCAGGGTAGCTCCTACAATGAGCAGTTCTTC.

The rearrangement links TRBV25-1 to TRBJ2-3, with 7 positions matching TRBD2. CDR1 MGHDK and CDR2 SYGVNS come from the germline V gene. V trimming: 4 bases; J trimming: 6 bases; junction bases outside the gene matches: 7. The CDR3 loop spans 14 amino acids. The CDR3 loop is CASSGTGRRDTQYF. The CDR3 coding sequence is TGTGCCAGCAGTGGAACCGGGAGGAGGGATACGCAGTATTTT.

This sequence joins TRBV20-1 and TRBJ1-2; D gene uncertain. V was clipped by 5 bases and J by 7 bases, with 11 bases between them. The germline CDR1 and CDR2 sequences are DFQATT and SNEGSKA (reference sequence). This CDR3 is built from 11 residues. The CDR3 bases are TGCAGTGCTGAACCACCATCTGGCTACACCTTC. Its translation is CSAEPPSGYTF.

This sequence joins TRBV28 and TRBJ1-2; 11 bases map to TRBD1. Germline-derived CDR1 and CDR2 are MDHEN and SYDVKM. J lost 4 bases, V lost 8 bases, and 6 bases had no gene match. This CDR3 is 14 amino acids long. The chain's CDR3 is CASFGQGASYGYTF. The CDR3 bases are TGTGCCAGCTTCGGACAGGGGGCAAGCTATGGCTACACCTTC.

This clone was observed once. The chain employs TRBV19 and TRBJ2-2, with TRBD2 matching 8 bases. V gave up 4 bases and J gave up 4 bases; unmatched junction bases: 8. CDR1 is LNHDA and CDR2 is SQIVND in the germline V gene (reference sequence). The CDR3 spans 16 residues. The CDR3 region has the DNA TGTGCCAGTAGTACACTTAGCGGGAAGTTCACCGGGGAGCTGTTTTTT. Residues: CASSTLSGKFTGELFF.

The chain joins TRBV15 to TRBJ2-1, with D possibly matching TRBD1 (5 bases). V was trimmed by 6 bases and J by 8 bases, leaving 14 bases between them. CDR3 length equals 13 residues. CDR1 is LNHNV and CDR2 is YYDKDF in the germline V gene (reference sequence). The CDR3 is CATRGRNDDEQFF. The CDR3 DNA reads as TGTGCCACCAGGGGGCGCAACGACGATGAGCAGTTCTTC.

The chain has TRBV19 and TRBJ2-1; 7 bases line up with TRBD2. The CDR3 consists of 15 residues. With 1 base clipped from V and 0 bases from J, the junction kept 0 bases outside the gene matches. Germline CDR1 LNHDA, CDR2 SQIVND (reference sequence). The CDR3 reads CASSIAGGSYNEQFF. The CDR3, as DNA: TGTGCCAGTAGTATAGCGGGGGGCTCCTACAATGAGCAGTTCTTC. Full variable domain (outside the CDR3, taken from reference TRBV19 and TRBJ2-1): DGGITQSPKYLFRKEGQNVTLSCEQNLNHDAMYWYRQDPGQGLRLIYYSQIVNDFQKGDIAEGYSVSREKKESFPLTVTSAQKNPTAFYLCASSIAGGSYNEQFFGPGTRLTVL.